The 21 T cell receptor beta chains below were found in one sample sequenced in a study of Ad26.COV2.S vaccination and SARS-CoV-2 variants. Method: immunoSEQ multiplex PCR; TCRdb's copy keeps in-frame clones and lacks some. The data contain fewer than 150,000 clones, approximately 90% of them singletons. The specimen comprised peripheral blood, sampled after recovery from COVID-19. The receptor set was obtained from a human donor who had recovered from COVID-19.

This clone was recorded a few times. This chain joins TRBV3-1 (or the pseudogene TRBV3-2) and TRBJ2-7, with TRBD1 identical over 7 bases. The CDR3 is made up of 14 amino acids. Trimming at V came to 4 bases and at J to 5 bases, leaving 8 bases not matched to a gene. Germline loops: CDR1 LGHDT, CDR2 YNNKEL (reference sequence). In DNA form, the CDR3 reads TGTGCCAGCAGCCCTCCAGACAGGGCCCACGAGCAGTACTTC. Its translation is CASSPPDRAHEQYF.

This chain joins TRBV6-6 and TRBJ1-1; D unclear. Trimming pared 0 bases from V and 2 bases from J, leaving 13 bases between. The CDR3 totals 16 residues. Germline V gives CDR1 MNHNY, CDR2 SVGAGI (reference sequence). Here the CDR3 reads CASSYSVSGLNTEAFF. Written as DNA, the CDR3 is TGTGCCAGCAGTTACTCGGTATCGGGCCTTAACACTGAAGCTTTCTTT.

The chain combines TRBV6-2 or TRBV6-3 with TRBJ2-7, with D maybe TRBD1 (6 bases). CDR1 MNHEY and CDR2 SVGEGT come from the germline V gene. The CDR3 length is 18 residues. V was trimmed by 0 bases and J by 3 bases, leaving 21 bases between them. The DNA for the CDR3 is TGTGCCAGCAGTTACTCCCCTACTGGACAGTACCACCGCTACGAGCAGTACTTC. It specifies CASSYSPTGQYHRYEQYF.

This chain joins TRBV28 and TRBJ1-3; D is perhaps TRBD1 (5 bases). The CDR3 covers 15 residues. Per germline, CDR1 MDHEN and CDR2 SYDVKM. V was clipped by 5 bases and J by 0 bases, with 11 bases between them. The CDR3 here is CASSRQFRSGNTIYF. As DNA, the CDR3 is TGTGCCAGCAGTCGACAGTTCCGCTCTGGAAACACCATATATTTT.

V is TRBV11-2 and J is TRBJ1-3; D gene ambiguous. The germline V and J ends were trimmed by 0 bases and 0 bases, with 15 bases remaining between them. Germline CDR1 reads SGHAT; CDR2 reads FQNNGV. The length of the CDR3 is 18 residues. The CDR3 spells CASSLDRMVRTSGNTIYF. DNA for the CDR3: TGTGCCAGCAGCTTAGATAGGATGGTTAGGACCTCTGGAAACACCATATATTTT.

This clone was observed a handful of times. CDR3 sequence: CASSEKENTEAFF. CDR3 nucleotides: TGTGCCAGCAGTGAAAAGGAGAACACTGAAGCTTTCTTT. The chain links TRBV6-1 to TRBJ1-1; D unclear. Trimming pared 2 bases from V and 1 base from J, leaving 5 bases between. The germline CDR1 and CDR2 sequences are MNHNS and SASEGT. This CDR3 is 13 amino acids long.

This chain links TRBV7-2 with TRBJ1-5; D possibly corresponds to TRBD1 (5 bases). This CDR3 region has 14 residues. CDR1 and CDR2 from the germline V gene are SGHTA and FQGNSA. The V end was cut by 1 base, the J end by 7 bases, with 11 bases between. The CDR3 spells CASSLGGAGQPQHF. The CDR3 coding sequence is TGTGCCAGCAGCTTAGGAGGGGCGGGGCAGCCCCAGCATTTT. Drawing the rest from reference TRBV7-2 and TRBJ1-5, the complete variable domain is GAGVSQSPSNKVTEKGKDVELRCDPISGHTALYWYRQSLGQGLEFLIYFQGNSAPDKSGLPSDRFSAERTGGSVSTLTIQRTQQEDSAVYLCASSLGGAGQPQHFGDGTRLSIL.

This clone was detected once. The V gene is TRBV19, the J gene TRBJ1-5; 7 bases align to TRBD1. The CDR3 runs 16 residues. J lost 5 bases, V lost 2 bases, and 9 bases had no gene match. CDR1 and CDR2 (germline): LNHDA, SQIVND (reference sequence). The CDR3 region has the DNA TGTGCCAGTAGTATATTAGGAAGGGGGCGGGATCAGCCCCAGCATTTT. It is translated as CASSILGRGRDQPQHF.

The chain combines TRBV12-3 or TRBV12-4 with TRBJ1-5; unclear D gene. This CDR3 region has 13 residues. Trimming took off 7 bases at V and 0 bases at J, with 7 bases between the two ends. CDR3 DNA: TGTGCCAGCATGTTGTATAGCAATCAGCCCCAGCATTTT. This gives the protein CASMLYSNQPQHF.

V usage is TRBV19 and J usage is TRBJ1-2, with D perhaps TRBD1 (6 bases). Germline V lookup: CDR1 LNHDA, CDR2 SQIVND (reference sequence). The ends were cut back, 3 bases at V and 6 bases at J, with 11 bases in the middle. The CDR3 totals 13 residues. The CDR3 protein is CASSINRDDGYTF. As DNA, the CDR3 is TGTGCCAGTAGTATTAACAGGGACGATGGCTACACCTTC. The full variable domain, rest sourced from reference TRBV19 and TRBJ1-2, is DGGITQSPKYLFRKEGQNVTLSCEQNLNHDAMYWYRQDPGQGLRLIYYSQIVNDFQKGDIAEGYSVSREKKESFPLTVTSAQKNPTAFYLCASSINRDDGYTFGSGTRLTVV.

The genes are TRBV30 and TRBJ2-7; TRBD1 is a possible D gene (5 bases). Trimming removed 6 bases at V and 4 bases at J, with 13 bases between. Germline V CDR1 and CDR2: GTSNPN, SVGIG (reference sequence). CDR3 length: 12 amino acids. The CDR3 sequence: CACRSGWYEQYF. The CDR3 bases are TGTGCCTGCCGTTCAGGGTGGTACGAGCAGTACTTC. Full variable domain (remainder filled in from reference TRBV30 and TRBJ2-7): SQTIHQWPATLVQPVGSPLSLECTVEGTSNPNLYWYRQAAGRGLQLLFYSVGIGQISSEVPQNLSASRPQDRQFILSSKKLLLSDSGFYLCACRSGWYEQYFGPGTRLTVT.

CDR3 sequence: CASSIGQTYEQYF. Written as DNA, the CDR3 is TGTGCCAGCAGTATTGGACAGACCTACGAGCAGTACTTC. This chain uses TRBV6-2 or TRBV6-3 with TRBJ2-7; possible D gene TRBD1, 6 bases. CDR1 and CDR2 (germline): MNHEY, SVGEGT. Deletions cut 5 bases from V and 2 bases from J, with 10 bases between. CDR3 length: 13 amino acids.

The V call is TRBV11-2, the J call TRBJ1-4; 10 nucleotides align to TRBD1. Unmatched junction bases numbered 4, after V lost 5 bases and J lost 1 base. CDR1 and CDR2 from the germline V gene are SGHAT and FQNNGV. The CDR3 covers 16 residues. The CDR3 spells CASSPGQGVTNEKLFF. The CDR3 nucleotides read TGTGCCAGCAGCCCCGGACAGGGGGTAACTAATGAAAAACTGTTTTTT.

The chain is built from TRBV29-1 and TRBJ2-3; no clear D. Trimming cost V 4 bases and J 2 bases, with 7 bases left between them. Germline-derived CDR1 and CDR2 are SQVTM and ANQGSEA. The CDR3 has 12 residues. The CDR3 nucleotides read TGCAGCGTTGTTGGCTTCACAGATACGCAGTATTTT. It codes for CSVVGFTDTQYF.

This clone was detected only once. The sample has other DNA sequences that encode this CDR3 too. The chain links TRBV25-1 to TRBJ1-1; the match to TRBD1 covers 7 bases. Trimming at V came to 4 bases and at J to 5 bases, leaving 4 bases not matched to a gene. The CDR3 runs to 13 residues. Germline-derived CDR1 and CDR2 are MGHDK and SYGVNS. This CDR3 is CASSGQGGTEAFF. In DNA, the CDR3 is TGTGCCAGCAGTGGACAGGGAGGGACTGAAGCTTTCTTT.

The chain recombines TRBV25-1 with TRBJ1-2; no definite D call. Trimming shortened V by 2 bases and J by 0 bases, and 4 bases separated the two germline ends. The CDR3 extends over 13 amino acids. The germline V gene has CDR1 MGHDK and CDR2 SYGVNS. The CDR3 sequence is CASSEVANYGYTF. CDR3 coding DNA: TGTGCCAGCAGTGAAGTCGCTAACTATGGCTACACCTTC.

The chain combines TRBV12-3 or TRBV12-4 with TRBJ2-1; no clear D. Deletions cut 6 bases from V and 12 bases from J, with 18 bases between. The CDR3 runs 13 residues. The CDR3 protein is CASSRVSRLGQFF. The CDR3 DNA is TGTGCCAGCAGCCGGGTGTCGAGGTTAGGGCAGTTCTTC.

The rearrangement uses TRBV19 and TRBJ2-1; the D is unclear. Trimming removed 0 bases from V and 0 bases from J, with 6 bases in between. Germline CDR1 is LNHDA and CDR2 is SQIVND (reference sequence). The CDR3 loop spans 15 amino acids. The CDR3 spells CASSIDRSSYNEQFF. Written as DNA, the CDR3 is TGTGCCAGTAGTATAGACAGGAGCTCCTACAATGAGCAGTTCTTC.

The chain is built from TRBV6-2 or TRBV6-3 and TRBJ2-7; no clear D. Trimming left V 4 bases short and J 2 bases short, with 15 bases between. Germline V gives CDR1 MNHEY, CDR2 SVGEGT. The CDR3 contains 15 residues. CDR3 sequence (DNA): TGTGCCAGCAGTTTTACGTCAGATTTGCCCTACGAGCAGTACTTC. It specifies CASSFTSDLPYEQYF.

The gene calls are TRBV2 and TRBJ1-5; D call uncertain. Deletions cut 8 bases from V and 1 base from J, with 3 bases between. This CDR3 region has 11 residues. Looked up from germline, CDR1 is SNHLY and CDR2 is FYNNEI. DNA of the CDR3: TGTGCCAGCGGCAGCAATCAGCCCCAGCATTTT. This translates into CASGSNQPQHF. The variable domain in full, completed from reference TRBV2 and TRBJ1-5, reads EPEVTQTPSHQVTQMGQEVILRCVPISNHLYFYWYRQILGQKVEFLVSFYNNEISEKSEIFDDQFSVERPDGSNFTLKIRSTKLEDSAMYFCASGSNQPQHFGDGTRLSIL.

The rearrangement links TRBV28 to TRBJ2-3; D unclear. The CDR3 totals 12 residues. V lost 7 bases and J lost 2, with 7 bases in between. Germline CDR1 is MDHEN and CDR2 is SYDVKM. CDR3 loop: CASMTPTDTQYF. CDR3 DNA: TGTGCCAGCATGACTCCCACAGATACGCAGTATTTT. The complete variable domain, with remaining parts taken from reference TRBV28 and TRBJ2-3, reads DVKVTQSSRYLVKRTGEKVFLECVQDMDHENMFWYRQDPGLGLRLIYFSYDVKMKEKGDIPEGYSVSREKKERFSLILESASTNQTSMYLCASMTPTDTQYFGPGTRLTVL.